The 28 T cell receptor beta chains in this list originate from one sample, sequenced in a study of blood T cells in healthy people across ages. A second PCR of 7 to 11 cycles used a sample-barcoded 5' primer and a J-beta primer mix. One entry per CDR3 protein results from TCRdb running MiXCR on the 5' RACE reads. The table shows some 800,000 distinct CDR3 sequences, with under 45% occurring only once. The sequenced sample was blood. The receptors shown here come from a man between 60 and 75 years old in good health.

The rearrangement joins TRBV15 to TRBJ2-7; the D gene could be TRBD1 or TRBD2 (5 bases each). The germline gives CDR1 LNHNV, CDR2 YYDKDF (reference sequence). This CDR3 comprises 16 residues. The germline V and J ends were trimmed by 3 bases and 6 bases, with 21 bases remaining between them. CDR3 sequence: CATSSPGRLGAFEQYF. The CDR3 DNA follows: TGTGCCACCAGCAGCCCGGGACGTTTAGGGGCTTTCGAGCAGTACTTC. Based on the CDR3 plus reference TRBV15 and TRBJ2-7, the full variable domain is DAMVIQNPRYQVTQFGKPVTLSCSQTLNHNVMYWYQQKSSQAPKLLFHYYDKDFNNEADTPDNFQSRRPNTSFCFLDIRSPGLGDTAMYLCATSSPGRLGAFEQYFGPGTRLTVT.

This clonotype occurred a few times. The chain combines TRBV7-2 with TRBJ1-1, with D unresolved. With 0 bases removed from V and 1 base from J, the gap between germline ends came to 3 bases. This CDR3 contains 13 residues. Per germline, CDR1 SGHTA and CDR2 FQGNSA. CDR3 coding DNA: TGTGCCAGCAGCTTAGCCCGGAACACTGAAGCTTTCTTT. Its protein product is CASSLARNTEAFF.

This clonotype was seen just once. The V gene is TRBV7-9, the J gene TRBJ2-5; TRBD2 matches at 7 bases. TRBJ2-7 explains the end of the DNA better; the J call may be wrong. This CDR3 is 15 amino acids long. CDR1 SEHNR and CDR2 FQNEAQ come from the germline V gene (reference sequence). The CDR3 bases are TGTGCCAGCAGCTCTCCCTGGGAGGGCCGATACGAGCAGTACTTC. Protein sequence: CASSSPWEGRYEQYF.

The table lists this clonotype with a few counts. The V and J genes are TRBV5-1 and TRBJ2-5; TRBD1 is a possible D gene (5 bases). The end of the DNA is better explained by TRBJ2-7, so the J call may be wrong. The germline V gene encodes CDR1 SGHRS and CDR2 YFSETQ. The CDR3 spans 16 residues. CDR3 sequence reads: CASSLEFRTPYSEQYF. The CDR3, as DNA: TGCGCCAGCAGCTTGGAATTTCGGACACCTTATAGCGAGCAGTACTTC.

The chain is built from TRBV7-9 and TRBJ2-3; D is unresolved. V dropped 5 bases and J dropped 2 bases, with 17 bases sitting between them. Germline V CDR1 and CDR2: SEHNR, FQNEAQ (reference sequence). The CDR3 has 16 amino acids. The CDR3 bases are TGTGCCAGCAGCCCGCGCGAAAGCAGATTCACAGATACGCAGTATTTT. It is translated as CASSPRESRFTDTQYF.

A remark on this clonotype: A read error may account for a junction end that differs from germline. The chain combines TRBV9 with TRBJ2-7, with no clear D. This CDR3 has 14 amino acids. Germline CDR1 SGDLS, CDR2 YYNGEE. DNA of the CDR3: TGTGCCGGCAGCGTAGGTCCAGGAACCTACGAGCAGTACTTC. Translated, it gives CAGSVGPGTYEQYF.

As for this clonotype: One junction end disagrees with the germline gene, perhaps due to a read error. The gene calls are TRBV11-2 and TRBJ1-1; D is unresolved. Germline lookup yields CDR1 SGHAT and CDR2 FQNNGV. The CDR3 runs to 14 residues. The CDR3 loop is CASSVEGFWTEAFF. The CDR3 coding sequence is TGTGCCAGCAGCGTAGAAGGGTTTTGGACTGAAGCTTTCTTT.

The chain carries TRBV4-3 and TRBJ2-6; D is undetermined. Per the germline V gene, CDR1 is LGHNA and CDR2 is YSLEER. The length of the CDR3 is 20 residues. V was clipped by 0 bases and J by 0 bases, with 18 bases between them. The CDR3 loop is CASSQDPARSLTSGANVLTF. The CDR3, as DNA: TGCGCCAGCAGCCAAGATCCGGCAAGGTCTCTGACCTCTGGGGCCAACGTCCTGACTTTC.

The rearrangement joins TRBV7-2 to TRBJ2-5; 9 nucleotides align to TRBD2. Trimming cost V 6 bases and J 5 bases; bases outside gene matches: 4. The CDR3 is 13 residues long. Per germline, CDR1 SGHTA and CDR2 FQGNSA. CDR3 coding DNA: TGTGCCAGCAGAAGACTAGCGGACGAGACCCAGTACTTC. Translated, it gives CASRRLADETQYF.

V usage is TRBV5-1 and J usage is TRBJ2-1, with 9 nucleotides matching TRBD1. The V gene end was trimmed by 4 bases and the J gene end by 8 bases; junction bases not matched to a gene: 7. The CDR3 covers 14 residues. Germline CDR1 SGHRS, CDR2 YFSETQ. CDR3 sequence (DNA): TGCGCCAGCAGCCGACAGGGGGTCAAGTATGAGCAGTTCTTC. Its protein is CASSRQGVKYEQFF. Variable domain in full (rest from reference TRBV5-1 and TRBJ2-1): KAGVTQTPRYLIKTRGQQVTLSCSPISGHRSVSWYQQTPGQGLQFLFEYFSETQRNKGNFPGRFSGRQFSNSRSEMNVSTLELGDSALYLCASSRQGVKYEQFFGPGTRLTVL.

This clonotype was counted a few times. This rearrangement joins TRBV7-9 to TRBJ2-3, with TRBD2 identical over 7 bases. The CDR3 consists of 15 residues. The germline gives CDR1 SEHNR, CDR2 FQNEAQ (reference sequence). Losses at the gene ends were 4 bases for V and 2 bases for J; bases not matched to a gene: 6. The CDR3 bases are TGTGCCAGCAGCTCCCGGGACTACAACACAGATACGCAGTATTTT. It codes for CASSSRDYNTDTQYF.

The chain is built from TRBV3-1 and TRBJ2-1; 7 positions match TRBD1. The end of the DNA fits TRBJ2-7 better, so the J call may be wrong. The CDR3 is 17 residues long. The germline V gene encodes CDR1 LGHDT and CDR2 YNNKEL (reference sequence). The CDR3 DNA is TGTGCCAGCAGCTTTTCCCCGGGACAGCAAATCTACAATGAGCAGTACTTC. Protein sequence: CASSFSPGQQIYNEQYF.

J is TRBJ2-3 and V is TRBV7-8; TRBD2 matches 7 bases. The CDR3 contains 15 residues. The V gene's germline CDR1 is SGHVS and CDR2 FQNEAQ. The V segment lost 5 bases and the J segment 6 bases; nucleotides outside the gene matches: 11. CDR3 protein: CASSPLGGSLDTQYF. The DNA for the CDR3 is TGTGCCAGCAGCCCCCTGGGAGGGAGTCTGGATACGCAGTATTTT.

This clonotype was seen a handful of times. V is TRBV27 and J is TRBJ2-5; TRBD1 matches 9 bases. The end of the DNA fits TRBJ2-7 better, so the J call may be wrong. Germline V gene data show CDR1 as MNHEY and CDR2 as SMNVEV (reference sequence). The CDR3 runs 16 residues. This chain's CDR3 is CASSSGTGTGRHEQYF. DNA of the CDR3: TGTGCCAGCAGCTCAGGTACCGGGACAGGGCGTCACGAGCAGTACTTC.

The chain carries TRBV28 and TRBJ1-1, with 7 bases matching TRBD1. Germline V gives CDR1 MDHEN, CDR2 SYDVKM. CDR3 length: 15 amino acids. J was trimmed by 1 base and V by 6 bases; bases with no gene match: 8. CDR3 coding DNA: TGTGCCAGCAGCCCGGTAGGGGGCAGGAACACTGAAGCTTTCTTT. Translated, it gives CASSPVGGRNTEAFF. The full variable domain, its missing parts supplied by reference TRBV28 and TRBJ1-1, is DVKVTQSSRYLVKRTGEKVFLECVQDMDHENMFWYRQDPGLGLRLIYFSYDVKMKEKGDIPEGYSVSREKKERFSLILESASTNQTSMYLCASSPVGGRNTEAFFGQGTRLTVV.

This chain joins TRBV7-3 and TRBJ2-1; weak D call: TRBD2 (6 bases). Trimming left V 3 bases short and J 0 bases short, with 12 bases between. There are 16 residues in the CDR3. Looked up from germline, CDR1 is SGHTA and CDR2 is FQGTGA. The CDR3, as DNA: TGTGCCAGCAGCTTTACGCGGGGAAGCTCCTACAATGAGCAGTTCTTC. Protein product: CASSFTRGSSYNEQFF. Filled out from reference TRBV7-3 and TRBJ2-1, the complete variable domain reads GAGVSQTPSNKVTEKGKYVELRCDPISGHTALYWYRQSLGQGPEFLIYFQGTGAADDSGLPNDRFFAVRPEGSVSTLKIQRTERGDSAVYLCASSFTRGSSYNEQFFGPGTRLTVL.

This chain connects TRBV5-6 to TRBJ2-1; TRBD2 agrees at 9 bases. The CDR3 covers 17 residues. The germline gives CDR1 SGHDT, CDR2 YYEEEE. The ends lost 0 bases at V and 0 bases at J; junction bases unmatched: 4. The CDR3 loop is CASSLASGVSSYNEQFF. In DNA form, the CDR3 reads TGTGCCAGCAGCTTGGCTAGCGGGGTCAGCTCCTACAATGAGCAGTTCTTC. The entire variable domain, with the rest obtained from reference TRBV5-6 and TRBJ2-1, is as follows: DAGVTQSPTHLIKTRGQQVTLRCSPKSGHDTVSWYQQALGQGPQFIFQYYEEEERQRGNFPDRFSGHQFPNYSSELNVNALLLGDSALYLCASSLASGVSSYNEQFFGPGTRLTVL.

About this clonotype: This could be a read error, since a much larger clone is one nucleotide away. This chain connects TRBV4-3 to TRBJ2-1, with a weak D call TRBD1 (5 bases). The CDR3 extends over 15 amino acids. V shed 0 bases and J shed 10 bases, with 16 bases lying between them. CDR1 and CDR2 from the germline V gene are LGHNA and YSLEER. CDR3 loop: CASSQDVQGSYEQFF. The CDR3 DNA is TGCGCCAGCAGCCAAGACGTTCAGGGCTCGTACGAGCAGTTCTTC.

The chain couples TRBV7-9 to TRBJ2-1; TRBD1 matches at 10 bases. Germline loops: CDR1 SEHNR, CDR2 FQNEAQ (reference sequence). After removal of 2 bases from V and 8 bases from J, the junction contained 12 bases not matched to a gene. The CDR3 totals 17 residues. The CDR3 coding sequence is TGTGCCAGCAGCTTAATCCCTAGACAGGGGGCCCTCGATGAGCAGTTCTTC. Translation: CASSLIPRQGALDEQFF.

This clonotype has only a few counts. The genes are TRBV5-1 and TRBJ1-2, with D tentatively TRBD1 (5 bases). V was clipped by 4 bases and J by 1 base, with 11 bases between them. This CDR3 is 14 amino acids long. From germline, CDR1 is SGHRS and CDR2 YFSETQ. The CDR3 sequence: CASSPGLDNYGYTF. The CDR3 nucleotides read TGCGCCAGCAGCCCGGGACTGGATAACTATGGCTACACCTTC. Supplemented by reference TRBV5-1 and TRBJ1-2, the full variable domain reads KAGVTQTPRYLIKTRGQQVTLSCSPISGHRSVSWYQQTPGQGLQFLFEYFSETQRNKGNFPGRFSGRQFSNSRSEMNVSTLELGDSALYLCASSPGLDNYGYTFGSGTRLTVV.

This clonotype was recorded many times. The chain has TRBV29-1 and TRBJ1-1; D possibly corresponds to TRBD1 (5 bases). V was cut by 6 bases and J by 0 bases, with 14 bases left in between. The CDR3 extends over 14 amino acids. Germline CDR1 SQVTM, CDR2 ANQGSEA. CDR3 sequence (DNA): TGCAGCGTCACACCGGGACTTTTGAACACTGAAGCTTTCTTT. It yields the protein CSVTPGLLNTEAFF. Complete variable domain (other parts from reference TRBV29-1 and TRBJ1-1): SAVISQKPSRDICQRGTSLTIQCQVDSQVTMMFWYRQQPGQSLTLIATANQGSEATYESGFVIDKFPISRPNLTFSTLTVSNMSPEDSSIYLCSVTPGLLNTEAFFGQGTRLTVV.

This clonotype was counted ten times or more. The chain couples TRBV5-1 to TRBJ2-3; D unclear. The V gene lost 0 bases and the J gene lost 9 bases, with 11 bases spanning the gap. From germline, CDR1 is SGHRS and CDR2 YFSETQ. CDR3 length: 13 amino acids. The CDR3 protein is CASSLAPGGTQYF. The CDR3 nucleotides are TGCGCCAGCAGCTTGGCCCCGGGTGGGACGCAGTATTTT.

In this sample, this clonotype turned up a few times. The chain carries TRBV20-1 and TRBJ1-2; no clear D gene. The germline gives CDR1 DFQATT, CDR2 SNEGSKA (reference sequence). The CDR3 runs 14 residues. V was pared by 6 bases and J by 6 bases, with 20 bases between. As DNA, the CDR3 is TGCAGTGCCTACGGTGGACTCATTCGTGATGGCTACACCTTC. Its translation: CSAYGGLIRDGYTF.

J is TRBJ1-1 and V is TRBV7-9; the D is unclear. The length of the CDR3 is 13 residues. V dropped 2 bases and J dropped 4 bases, with 8 bases sitting between them. Germline values: CDR1 SEHNR, CDR2 FQNEAQ (reference sequence). The DNA of the CDR3 is TGTGCCAGCAGCTTATTAGTGAGCACTGAAGCTTTCTTT. Encoded protein: CASSLLVSTEAFF.

The chain links TRBV6-6 to TRBJ2-3; 10 bases are a match to TRBD2. V shed 8 bases, J shed 5 bases, and the junction held 10 bases outside the gene matches. This CDR3 has 15 amino acids. CDR1 is MNHNY and CDR2 is SVGAGI in the germline V gene (reference sequence). Written as DNA, the CDR3 is TGTGCCAGCTCATCCAGCGGGGGGGCCTTAGATACGCAGTATTTT. Its translation: CASSSSGGALDTQYF.

The J gene is TRBJ2-2, the V gene TRBV28, with D hard to call. The length of the CDR3 is 12 residues. Trimming took off 3 bases at V and 10 bases at J, with 9 bases between the two ends. Looked up from germline, CDR1 is MDHEN and CDR2 is SYDVKM. The CDR3 is CASSFFPEELFF. The CDR3 DNA sequence: TGTGCCAGCAGTTTCTTCCCCGAGGAGCTGTTTTTT.

V usage is TRBV11-2 and J usage is TRBJ2-3, with TRBD2 identical over 10 bases. CDR1 SGHAT and CDR2 FQNNGV come from the germline V gene. The CDR3 totals 12 residues. J was trimmed by 11 bases and V by 4 bases; bases with no gene match: 3. The CDR3 region has the DNA TGTGCCAGCAGCTCATTAGCGGGGGGGCAGTATTTT. This codes for CASSSLAGGQYF.

The gene calls are TRBV9 and TRBJ1-2, with 8 bases aligning to TRBD1. V lost 0 bases to trimming and J lost 8 bases; unmatched junction nucleotides: 9. Germline assignment: CDR1 SGDLS and CDR2 YYNGEE. The CDR3 totals 15 residues. The CDR3: CASSVGSGGSWGYTF. CDR3 nucleotide sequence: TGTGCCAGCAGCGTAGGCTCAGGGGGCAGTTGGGGCTACACCTTC.